A single sample gave rise to the 10 T cell receptor beta chains below, sequenced in a study of blood T cell repertoires in COVID-19. Clones were sequenced by immunoSEQ multiplex PCR, and TCRdb holds only the in-frame ones, with some missing. The sample includes roughly 400,000 clones, nearly 90% seen only once; the top ten take approximately 1.5%. The sequenced material came from PBMCs or T cells enriched from blood (not recorded which). The origin of the receptors is a woman aged 18-29 years who had been exposed to COVID-19.

The V gene is TRBV7-3, the J gene TRBJ2-3, with 9 bases fitting TRBD2. This CDR3 region has 16 residues. Germline loops: CDR1 SGHTA, CDR2 FQGTGA. Losses at the gene ends were 5 bases for V and 2 bases for J; bases not matched to a gene: 8. The CDR3 loop reads CASSPFSGGATDTQYF. Written as DNA, the CDR3 is TGTGCCAGCAGCCCCTTTAGCGGGGGAGCCACAGATACGCAGTATTTT.

V and J are TRBV6-1 and TRBJ1-5; perhaps TRBD1 as D (5 bases). The germline V gene encodes CDR1 MNHNS and CDR2 SASEGT. This CDR3 has 15 residues. Trimming pared 5 bases from V and 1 base from J, leaving 12 bases between. CDR3 bases: TGTGCCAGCAGTTCCGATCAGGGAAGCAATCAGCCCCAGCATTTT. Residues: CASSSDQGSNQPQHF.

The chain has TRBV4-1 and TRBJ2-1; D might be TRBD2 (6 bases). Germline V gene lookup returns CDR1 MGHRA and CDR2 YSYEKL. V lost 0 bases, J lost 1 base, and 13 bases lay in between. CDR3 length: 17 residues. This chain's CDR3 is CASSQDPRGNSYNEQFF. The CDR3 region has the DNA TGCGCCAGCAGCCAAGATCCCCGCGGGAATTCCTACAATGAGCAGTTCTTC.

This clone was detected only once. This chain links TRBV28 with TRBJ1-4, with 7 bases matching TRBD1. CDR1 is MDHEN, CDR2 SYDVKM, per germline. The CDR3 is 15 amino acids. The J segment lost 0 bases and the V segment lost 6 bases, leaving 4 bases of the junction unmatched. The CDR3 is CASRATGATNEKLFF. The CDR3 nucleotides are TGTGCCAGCAGAGCTACAGGGGCAACTAATGAAAAACTGTTTTTT.

The V gene is TRBV25-1, the J gene TRBJ2-7, with 10 bases lining up with TRBD1. CDR1 and CDR2 (germline): MGHDK, SYGVNS. The CDR3 length is 15 residues. V lost 4 bases to trimming and J lost 2 bases; unmatched junction nucleotides: 5. The CDR3 loop is CASSGTGTGAYEQYF. The CDR3, as DNA: TGTGCCAGCAGTGGAACCGGGACAGGGGCCTACGAGCAGTACTTC.

The rearrangement uses TRBV15 and TRBJ2-7, with 13 bases fitting TRBD2. The CDR3 spans 14 residues. CDR1 and CDR2 (germline): LNHNV, YYDKDF (reference sequence). The J segment lost 2 bases and the V segment lost 6 bases, leaving 1 base of the junction unmatched. DNA for the CDR3: TGTGCCACCAGTGGACTAGCGGGAGCCTACGAGCAGTACTTC. This translates into CATSGLAGAYEQYF.

This clone came up once. The chain employs TRBV7-2 and TRBJ1-3; 10 positions agree with TRBD1. V shed 6 bases, J shed 3 bases, and the junction held 5 bases outside the gene matches. CDR1 and CDR2 (germline): SGHTA, FQGNSA. The CDR3 loop spans 15 amino acids. CDR3 sequence: CASSKTGGVGNTIYF. CDR3 coding DNA: TGTGCCAGCAGTAAGACAGGGGGCGTTGGAAACACCATATATTTT.

This chain connects TRBV27 to TRBJ2-3, with TRBD1 identical over 8 bases. The CDR3 has 17 residues. The V segment lost 6 bases and the J segment 6 bases; nucleotides outside the gene matches: 17. The germline V gene has CDR1 MNHEY and CDR2 SMNVEV (reference sequence). This CDR3 is CASRPTGQGALGDTQYF. In nucleotides, the CDR3 is TGTGCCAGCAGGCCCACTGGACAGGGCGCCCTGGGGGATACGCAGTATTTT.

This clone was detected a few times. The chain joins TRBV4-3 to TRBJ2-5; no reliable D call. Germline-derived CDR1 and CDR2 are LGHNA and YSLEER. Trimming removed 0 bases at V and 3 bases at J, with 8 bases between. This CDR3 spans 14 amino acids. In DNA form, the CDR3 reads TGCGCCAGCAGCCAAGATTCCCGAGAAGAGACCCAGTACTTC. Protein product: CASSQDSREETQYF.

The chain recombines TRBV28 with TRBJ2-7; 7 bases agree with TRBD1. The CDR3 contains 15 residues. Trimming at V came to 1 base and at J to 2 bases, leaving 5 bases not matched to a gene. Germline-derived CDR1 and CDR2 are MDHEN and SYDVKM. Here the CDR3 reads CASSLYATGPYEQYF. The CDR3 nucleotides read TGTGCCAGCAGTTTATACGCGACAGGGCCCTACGAGCAGTACTTC.